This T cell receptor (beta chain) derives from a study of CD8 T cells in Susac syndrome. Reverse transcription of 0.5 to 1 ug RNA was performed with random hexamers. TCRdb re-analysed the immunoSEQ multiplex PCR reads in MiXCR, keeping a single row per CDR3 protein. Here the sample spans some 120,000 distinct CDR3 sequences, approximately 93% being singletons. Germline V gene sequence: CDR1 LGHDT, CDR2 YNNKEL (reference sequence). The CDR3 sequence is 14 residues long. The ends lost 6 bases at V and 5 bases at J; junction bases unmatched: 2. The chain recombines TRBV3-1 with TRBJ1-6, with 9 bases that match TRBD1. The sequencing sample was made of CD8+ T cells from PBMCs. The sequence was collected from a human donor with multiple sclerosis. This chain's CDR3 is CASRGQGNNSPLHF. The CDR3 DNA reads TGTGCCAGCAGGGGACAGGGTAATAATTCACCCCTCCACTTT.